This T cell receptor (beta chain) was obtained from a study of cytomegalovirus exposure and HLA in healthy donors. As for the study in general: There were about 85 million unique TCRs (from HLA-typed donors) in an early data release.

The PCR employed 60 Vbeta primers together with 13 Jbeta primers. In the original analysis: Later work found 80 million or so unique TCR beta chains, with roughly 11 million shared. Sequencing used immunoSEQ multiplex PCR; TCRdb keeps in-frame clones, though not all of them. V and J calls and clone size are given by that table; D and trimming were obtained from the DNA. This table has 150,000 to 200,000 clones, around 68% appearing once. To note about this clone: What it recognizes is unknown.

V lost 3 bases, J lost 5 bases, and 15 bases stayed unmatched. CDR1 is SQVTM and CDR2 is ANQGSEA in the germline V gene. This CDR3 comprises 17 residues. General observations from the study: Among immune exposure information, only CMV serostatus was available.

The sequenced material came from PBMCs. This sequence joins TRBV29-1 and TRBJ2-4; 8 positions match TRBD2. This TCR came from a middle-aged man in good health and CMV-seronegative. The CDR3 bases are TGCAGCGTTGACGAGACCGGCGGGCGGGGGGCCCAAAACATTCAGTACTTC. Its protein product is CSVDETGGRGAQNIQYF.